A single sample is the source of the 10 T cell receptor beta chains below, sequenced in a study of blood T cell repertoires in COVID-19. Produced via immunoSEQ multiplex PCR; TCRdb's table is partial and in-frame only. The sample shows a few hundred thousand clones, around 90% of them seen only once. The sequencing sample was made of peripheral blood. These receptor sequences come from a woman aged 40 to 49 with COVID-19, enrolled during active disease.

This rearrangement joins TRBV7-9 to TRBJ1-2; D gene ambiguous. The CDR3 is 13 residues long. CDR1 and CDR2 (germline): SEHNR, FQNEAQ (reference sequence). V was pared by 3 bases and J by 1 base, with 6 bases between. In DNA form, the CDR3 reads TGTGCCAGCAGCTTCGAGATTAACTATGGCTACACCTTC. Its protein product is CASSFEINYGYTF.

This chain connects TRBV4-2 to TRBJ2-3; D might be TRBD2 (7 bases). V was trimmed by 3 bases and J by 1 base, leaving 20 bases between them. CDR1 is LGHNA and CDR2 is YNFKEQ in the germline V gene. This CDR3 has 18 residues. The DNA for the CDR3 is TGTGCCAGCAGCCATCGAGGGGGGGCCTATACTGGCACAGATACGCAGTATTTT. This codes for CASSHRGGAYTGTDTQYF.

The V and J genes are TRBV6-6 and TRBJ1-2; tentatively, D is TRBD1 (6 bases). V lost 4 bases, J lost 7 bases, and 19 bases lay in between. The germline CDR1 and CDR2 sequences are MNHNY and SVGAGI (reference sequence). This CDR3 comprises 15 residues. CDR3 loop: CASSFPRGGAGGYTF. The DNA of the CDR3 is TGTGCCAGCAGTTTCCCCCGGGGGGGGGCAGGTGGCTACACCTTC.

The chain links TRBV6-6 to TRBJ1-5, with D unclear. The CDR3 length is 13 residues. With 7 bases removed from V and 2 bases from J, the gap between germline ends came to 9 bases. Germline assignment: CDR1 MNHNY and CDR2 SVGAGI (reference sequence). CDR3 loop: CASTSFGNQPQHF. CDR3 in DNA: TGTGCCAGCACCTCGTTCGGCAATCAGCCCCAGCATTTT.

This chain connects TRBV28 to TRBJ2-3, with TRBD1 as a possible D gene (5 bases). V was shortened by 6 bases and J by 5 bases, with 12 bases between the two germline ends. The CDR3 is 13 residues long. The germline V gene encodes CDR1 MDHEN and CDR2 SYDVKM. Written as DNA, the CDR3 is TGTGCCAGCAGCCGACAGCTGGAAGATACGCAGTATTTT. This sequence encodes CASSRQLEDTQYF.

The genes are TRBV28 and TRBJ1-4, with 9 bases identical to TRBD1. V lost 6 bases to trimming and J lost 8 bases; unmatched junction nucleotides: 7. CDR3 length: 14 residues. Germline CDR1 and CDR2: MDHEN and SYDVKM. The CDR3 DNA is TGTGCCAGCAGGTCCGGGACAGGGTGGGAAAAACTGTTTTTT. Its protein product is CASRSGTGWEKLFF. Full variable domain (remainder filled in from reference TRBV28 and TRBJ1-4): DVKVTQSSRYLVKRTGEKVFLECVQDMDHENMFWYRQDPGLGLRLIYFSYDVKMKEKGDIPEGYSVSREKKERFSLILESASTNQTSMYLCASRSGTGWEKLFFGSGTQLSVL.

The CDR3 DNA is TGTGCCAGCAGCGTATCCCCCGGGACACTGAACACTGAAGCTTTCTTT. Translating it yields CASSVSPGTLNTEAFF. The chain joins TRBV9 to TRBJ1-1, with a tentative D call TRBD1 (6 bases). The CDR3 is 16 residues long. CDR1 and CDR2 (germline): SGDLS, YYNGEE. Trimming shortened V by 1 base and J by 0 bases, and 13 bases separated the two germline ends.

V usage is TRBV7-3 and J usage is TRBJ1-6, with D unclear. Germline V lookup: CDR1 SGHTA, CDR2 FQGTGA. Deletions cut 0 bases from V and 10 bases from J, with 7 bases between. CDR3 size: 13 residues. CDR3 nucleotide sequence: TGTGCCAGCAGCTTAACAGCGGACTCACCCCTCCACTTT. Translation gives CASSLTADSPLHF.

The CDR3 here is CASSLSDRGQTQYF. CDR3 DNA sequence: TGTGCCAGCAGCTTATCGGACAGGGGACAGACCCAGTACTTC. The chain recombines TRBV7-3 with TRBJ2-5, with 9 bases lining up with TRBD1. This CDR3 is 14 amino acids long. Germline V CDR1 and CDR2: SGHTA, FQGTGA. Unmatched junction bases numbered 4, after V lost 2 bases and J lost 6 bases.

This chain connects TRBV27 to TRBJ1-6; maybe TRBD1 (6 bases). With 5 bases removed from V and 0 bases from J, the gap between germline ends came to 17 bases. Germline V gene lookup returns CDR1 MNHEY and CDR2 SMNVEV (reference sequence). CDR3 length: 18 amino acids. CDR3 sequence (DNA): TGTGCCAGCAGTCCCTTGACAGGCCCCAGCTCCTATAATTCACCCCTCCACTTT. Translating it yields CASSPLTGPSSYNSPLHF.